Below are 10 T cell receptor beta chains sequenced from a single sample in a study of Ad26.COV2.S vaccination and SARS-CoV-2 variants. Specified treatment: around 19 received Ad26.COV2.S at low or high dose, single or two shots; about 5 received placebo; per-sample allocation not given. It was on day 63 after the first vaccine or placebo injection that samples were taken. The repertoire was sequenced with immunoSEQ multiplex PCR; TCRdb's copy has only in-frame clones and lacks some. The sample yields under 300,000 clones, roughly 87% seen once. This sample comprised peripheral blood, obtained in a trial of Ad26.COV2.S vaccine versus placebo. Receptors originate from a person between 18 and 65 years old who received the Ad26.COV2.S COVID-19 vaccine or a placebo.

The chain has TRBV14 and TRBJ2-7, with 8 bases identical to TRBD1. The CDR3 runs 15 residues. Trimming at V came to 3 bases and at J to 2 bases, leaving 6 bases not matched to a gene. Germline V gives CDR1 SGHDN, CDR2 FVKESK. DNA for the CDR3: TGTGCCAGCAGCCATCGCCCGACAGGGGCCTACGAGCAGTACTTC. This encodes CASSHRPTGAYEQYF.

This clone occurred once. The chain combines TRBV6-5 with TRBJ1-5; tentatively, D is TRBD1 (6 bases). The CDR3 is 14 residues long. From germline, CDR1 is MNHEY and CDR2 SVGAGI. Trimming took off 6 bases at V and 4 bases at J, with 13 bases between the two ends. Here the CDR3 reads CASSRGHYNQPQHF. DNA of the CDR3: TGTGCCAGCAGCCGGGGACATTATAATCAGCCCCAGCATTTT.

This chain links TRBV7-9 with TRBJ2-5; 13 bases line up with TRBD2. With 6 bases clipped from V and 4 bases from J, the junction kept 5 bases outside the gene matches. Germline V gives CDR1 SEHNR, CDR2 FQNEAQ (reference sequence). The CDR3 spans 15 residues. DNA for the CDR3: TGTGCCAGCAGTCACGGACTAGCGGGAGCAGAGACCCAGTACTTC. Translating it yields CASSHGLAGAETQYF.

This chain uses TRBV28 with TRBJ2-1, with 8 bases fitting TRBD2. CDR1 and CDR2 from the germline V gene are MDHEN and SYDVKM. V lost 4 bases and J lost 2; bases outside the gene matches: 10. The CDR3 is 17 amino acids. The CDR3 reads CASSSIKRGPPYNEQFF. CDR3 DNA: TGTGCCAGCAGTTCTATCAAGCGGGGGCCTCCCTACAATGAGCAGTTCTTC.

The chain uses TRBV25-1 and TRBJ2-2; either TRBD1 or TRBD2 may supply D (5 bases each). The V end lost 3 bases, the J end lost 4 bases, and 12 bases lay between the germline ends. CDR1 and CDR2 from the germline V gene are MGHDK and SYGVNS. This CDR3 is built from 15 residues. The CDR3 protein is CASSDRGRGTGELFF. The DNA for the CDR3 is TGTGCCAGCAGTGATCGGGGACGTGGCACCGGGGAGCTGTTTTTT.

The chain carries TRBV9 and TRBJ2-5; D tentatively reads TRBD1 or TRBD2 (5 bases each). The CDR3 sequence is 14 residues long. V lost 4 bases and J 1 base, leaving 11 bases between the germline ends. The germline CDR1 and CDR2 sequences are SGDLS and YYNGEE. For the CDR3, the DNA is TGTGCCAGCAGCTGGGGACCCACCCAAGAGACCCAGTACTTC. Translating gives CASSWGPTQETQYF.

The chain employs TRBV7-3 and TRBJ2-3, with TRBD1 matching over 8 bases. After removal of 4 bases from V and 4 bases from J, the junction contained 16 bases not matched to a gene. The CDR3 extends over 18 amino acids. Germline V CDR1 and CDR2: SGHTA, FQGTGA. The CDR3 nucleotides are TGTGCCAGCAGCTCCCGACAGGGGCGGATAGCGGAATCAGATACGCAGTATTTT. As protein: CASSSRQGRIAESDTQYF.

The rearrangement uses TRBV7-9 and TRBJ2-1, with 11 bases identical to TRBD1. The V gene end was trimmed by 7 bases and the J gene end by 3 bases; junction bases not matched to a gene: 8. Germline V lookup: CDR1 SEHNR, CDR2 FQNEAQ (reference sequence). This CDR3 has 16 amino acids. In DNA, the CDR3 is TGTGCCAGCACCCAATCCGGGACAGGGGGCTACAATGAGCAGTTCTTC. This sequence encodes CASTQSGTGGYNEQFF.

The table lists this clone with a count of one. The CDR3 bases are TGTGCCAGCAGCCCCCGGTTCCAAAACATTCAGTACTTC. As protein: CASSPRFQNIQYF. The chain employs TRBV11-2 and TRBJ2-4; D is unresolved. CDR3 size: 13 residues. Deletions cut 5 bases from V and 5 bases from J, with 10 bases between. The germline V gene encodes CDR1 SGHAT and CDR2 FQNNGV.

This CDR3 is CASSRQGGPYEQYV. The CDR3 bases are TGTGCCAGCAGCCGACAGGGGGGCCCCTACGAGCAGTACGTC. V gene TRBV7-9 combines with J gene TRBJ2-7; 9 bases map to TRBD1. The CDR3 extends over 14 amino acids. Germline V gene sequence: CDR1 SEHNR, CDR2 FQNEAQ (reference sequence). V dropped 5 bases and J dropped 2; count of bases not matched to a gene: 4.